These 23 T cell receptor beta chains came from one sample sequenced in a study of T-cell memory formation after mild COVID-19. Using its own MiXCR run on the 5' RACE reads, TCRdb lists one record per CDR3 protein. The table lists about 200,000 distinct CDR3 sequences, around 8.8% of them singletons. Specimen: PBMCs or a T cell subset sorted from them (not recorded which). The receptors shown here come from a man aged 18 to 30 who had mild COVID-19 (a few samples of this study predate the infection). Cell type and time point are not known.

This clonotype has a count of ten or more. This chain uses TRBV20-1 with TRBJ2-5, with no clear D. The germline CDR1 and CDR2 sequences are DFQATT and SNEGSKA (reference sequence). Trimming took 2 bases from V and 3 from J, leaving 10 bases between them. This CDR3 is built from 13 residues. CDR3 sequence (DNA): TGCAGTGCTAGAACCGGCACCGAAGAGACCCAGTACTTC. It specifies CSARTGTEETQYF.

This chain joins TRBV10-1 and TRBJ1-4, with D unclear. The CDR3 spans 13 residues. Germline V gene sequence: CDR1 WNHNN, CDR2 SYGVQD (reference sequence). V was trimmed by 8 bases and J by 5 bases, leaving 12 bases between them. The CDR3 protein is CASLPRPNEKLFF. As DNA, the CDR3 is TGCGCCAGCCTTCCTAGACCAAATGAAAAACTGTTTTTT.

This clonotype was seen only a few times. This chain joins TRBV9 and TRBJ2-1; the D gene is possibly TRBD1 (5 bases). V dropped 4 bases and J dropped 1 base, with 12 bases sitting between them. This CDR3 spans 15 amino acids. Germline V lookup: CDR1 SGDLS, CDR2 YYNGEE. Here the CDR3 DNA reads TGTGCCAGCAGCCCTCAACCAGGGTCCTACAATGAGCAGTTCTTC. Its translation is CASSPQPGSYNEQFF.

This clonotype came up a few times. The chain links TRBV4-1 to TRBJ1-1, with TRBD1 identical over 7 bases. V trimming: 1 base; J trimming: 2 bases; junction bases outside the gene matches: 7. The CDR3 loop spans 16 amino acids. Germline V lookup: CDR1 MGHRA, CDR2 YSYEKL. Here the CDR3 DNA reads TGCGCCAGCAGCCAAGGGACGGACAGGATCAACACTGAAGCTTTCTTT. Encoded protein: CASSQGTDRINTEAFF.

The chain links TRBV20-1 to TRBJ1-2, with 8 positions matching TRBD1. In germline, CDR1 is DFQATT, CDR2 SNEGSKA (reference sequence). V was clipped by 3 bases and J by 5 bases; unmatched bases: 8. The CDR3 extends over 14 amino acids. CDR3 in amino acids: CSASLDRGGYGYTF. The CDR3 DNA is TGCAGTGCTAGCCTTGACAGGGGCGGATATGGCTACACCTTC.

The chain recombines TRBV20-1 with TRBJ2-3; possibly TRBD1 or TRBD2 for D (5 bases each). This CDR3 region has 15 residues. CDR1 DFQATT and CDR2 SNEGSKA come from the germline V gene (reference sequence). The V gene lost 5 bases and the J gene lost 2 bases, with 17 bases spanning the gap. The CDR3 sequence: CSAGRVRGLTDTQYF. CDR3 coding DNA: TGCAGTGCTGGGAGAGTTCGGGGCCTCACAGATACGCAGTATTTT.

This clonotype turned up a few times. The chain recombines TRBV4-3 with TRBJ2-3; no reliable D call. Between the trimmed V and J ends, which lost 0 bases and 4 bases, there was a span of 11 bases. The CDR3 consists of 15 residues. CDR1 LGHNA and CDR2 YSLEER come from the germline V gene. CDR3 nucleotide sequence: TGCGCCAGCAGCCAAGACTGGATGTACCCAGATACGCAGTATTTT. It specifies CASSQDWMYPDTQYF.

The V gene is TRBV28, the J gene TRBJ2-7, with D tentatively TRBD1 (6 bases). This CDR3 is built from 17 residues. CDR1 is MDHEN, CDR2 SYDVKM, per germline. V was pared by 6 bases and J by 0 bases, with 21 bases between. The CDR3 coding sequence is TGTGCCAGCAGCCCATCGGCAGGGGTCGAGAGCTCCTACGAGCAGTACGTC. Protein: CASSPSAGVESSYEQYV.

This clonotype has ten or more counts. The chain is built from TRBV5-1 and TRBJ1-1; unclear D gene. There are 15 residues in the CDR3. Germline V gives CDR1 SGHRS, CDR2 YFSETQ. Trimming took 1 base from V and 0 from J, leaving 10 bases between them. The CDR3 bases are TGCGCCAGCAGCTTGACCGTCACGATGAACACTGAAGCTTTCTTT. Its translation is CASSLTVTMNTEAFF. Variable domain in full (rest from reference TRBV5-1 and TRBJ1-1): KAGVTQTPRYLIKTRGQQVTLSCSPISGHRSVSWYQQTPGQGLQFLFEYFSETQRNKGNFPGRFSGRQFSNSRSEMNVSTLELGDSALYLCASSLTVTMNTEAFFGQGTRLTVV.

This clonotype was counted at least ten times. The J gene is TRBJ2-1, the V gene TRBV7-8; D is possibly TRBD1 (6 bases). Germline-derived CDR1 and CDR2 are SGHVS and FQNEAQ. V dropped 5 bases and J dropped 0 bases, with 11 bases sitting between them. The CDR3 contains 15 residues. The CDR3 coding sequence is TGTGCCAGCAGCGCCCAGGGGAGCTCCTACAATGAGCAGTTCTTC. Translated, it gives CASSAQGSSYNEQFF.

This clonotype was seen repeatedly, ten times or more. The CDR3 DNA follows: TGTGCCTCCAAGCGGGGGGCCGGGGCAGATACGCAGTATTTT. The encoded protein is CASKRGAGADTQYF. V gene TRBV9 combines with J gene TRBJ2-3; 9 bases match TRBD2. J gave up 4 bases and V 10 bases, and 10 bases lay outside the gene matches. Germline CDR1 SGDLS, CDR2 YYNGEE. CDR3 length: 14 amino acids.

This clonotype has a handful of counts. CDR3 coding DNA: TGTGCCAGCAGTGAATCCGGGACCGGTTATCAGCCCCAGCATTTT. The encoded protein is CASSESGTGYQPQHF. The chain is built from TRBV25-1 and TRBJ1-5, with D perhaps TRBD1 (5 bases). V gave up 1 base and J gave up 5 bases, with 12 bases separating them. Per germline, CDR1 MGHDK and CDR2 SYGVNS. The CDR3 has 15 amino acids.

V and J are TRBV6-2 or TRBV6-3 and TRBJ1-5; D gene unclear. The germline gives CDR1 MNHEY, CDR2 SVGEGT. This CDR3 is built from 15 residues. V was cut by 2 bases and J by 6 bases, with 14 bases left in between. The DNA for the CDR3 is TGTGCCAGCAGTTACGGGAGGGCAGGTGGTCAGCCCCAGCATTTT. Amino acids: CASSYGRAGGQPQHF.

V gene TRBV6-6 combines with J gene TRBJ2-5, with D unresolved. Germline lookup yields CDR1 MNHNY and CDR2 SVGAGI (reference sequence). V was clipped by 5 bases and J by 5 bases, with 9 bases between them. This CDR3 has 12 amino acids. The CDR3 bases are TGTGCCAGCAGTGAGGATGGGGAGACCCAGTACTTC. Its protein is CASSEDGETQYF.

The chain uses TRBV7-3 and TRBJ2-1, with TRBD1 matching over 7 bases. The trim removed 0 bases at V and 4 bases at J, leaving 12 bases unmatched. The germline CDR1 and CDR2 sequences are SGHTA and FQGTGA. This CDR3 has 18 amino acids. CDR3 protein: CASSLTTGTPGFYNEQFF. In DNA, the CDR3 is TGTGCCAGCAGCTTAACGACAGGGACCCCTGGTTTTTACAATGAGCAGTTCTTC.

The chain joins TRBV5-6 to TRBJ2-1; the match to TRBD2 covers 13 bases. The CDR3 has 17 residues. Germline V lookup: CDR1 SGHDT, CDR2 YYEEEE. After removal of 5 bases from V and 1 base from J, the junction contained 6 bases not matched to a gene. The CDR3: CASRELAGGQSYNEQFF. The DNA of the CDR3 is TGTGCCAGCAGAGAACTAGCGGGGGGGCAATCCTACAATGAGCAGTTCTTC. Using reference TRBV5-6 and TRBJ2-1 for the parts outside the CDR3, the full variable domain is DAGVTQSPTHLIKTRGQQVTLRCSPKSGHDTVSWYQQALGQGPQFIFQYYEEEERQRGNFPDRFSGHQFPNYSSELNVNALLLGDSALYLCASRELAGGQSYNEQFFGPGTRLTVL.

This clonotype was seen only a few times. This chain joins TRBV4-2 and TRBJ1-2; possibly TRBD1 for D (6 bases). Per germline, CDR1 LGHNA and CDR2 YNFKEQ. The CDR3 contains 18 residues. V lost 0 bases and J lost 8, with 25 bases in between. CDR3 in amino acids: CASSQDRNRVTRSGGYTF. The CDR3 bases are TGTGCCAGCAGCCAAGATCGGAACAGGGTTACTAGGTCGGGGGGCTACACCTTC.

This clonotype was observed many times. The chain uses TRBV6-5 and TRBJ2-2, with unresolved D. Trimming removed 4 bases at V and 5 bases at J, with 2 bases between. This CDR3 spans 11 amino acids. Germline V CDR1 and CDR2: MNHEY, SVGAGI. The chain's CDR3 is CASSLTGELFF. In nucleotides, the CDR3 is TGTGCCAGCAGTTTAACCGGGGAGCTGTTTTTT.

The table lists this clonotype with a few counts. CDR3 residues: CAIDPRRGNYGYTF. The CDR3 coding sequence is TGTGCCATCGACCCACGCAGGGGCAACTATGGCTACACCTTC. The chain uses TRBV28 and TRBJ1-2, with D possibly matching TRBD1 (6 bases). Germline CDR1 MDHEN, CDR2 SYDVKM. V gave up 10 bases and J gave up 2 bases, with 17 bases separating them. The CDR3 runs to 14 residues.

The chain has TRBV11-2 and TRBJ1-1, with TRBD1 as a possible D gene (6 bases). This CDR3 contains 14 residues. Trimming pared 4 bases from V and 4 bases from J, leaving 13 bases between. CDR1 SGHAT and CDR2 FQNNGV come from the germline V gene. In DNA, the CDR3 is TGTGCCAGCAGCTCCGGGGGCTGGGGCACTGAAGCTTTCTTT. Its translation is CASSSGGWGTEAFF.

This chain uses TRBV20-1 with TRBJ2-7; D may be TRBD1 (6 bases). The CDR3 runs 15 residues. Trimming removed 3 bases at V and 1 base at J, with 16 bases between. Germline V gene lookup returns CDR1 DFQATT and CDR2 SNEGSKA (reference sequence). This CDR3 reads CSARQGISGSYEQYV. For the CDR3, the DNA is TGCAGTGCTAGGCAGGGGATCAGCGGATCCTACGAGCAGTACGTC.

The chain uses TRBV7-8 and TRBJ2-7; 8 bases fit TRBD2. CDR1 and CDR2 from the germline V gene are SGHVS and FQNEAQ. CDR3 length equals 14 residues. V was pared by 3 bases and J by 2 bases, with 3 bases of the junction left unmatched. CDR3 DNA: TGTGCCAGCAGCTTCGAGCGGGGGACCTACGAGCAGTACTTC. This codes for CASSFERGTYEQYF.

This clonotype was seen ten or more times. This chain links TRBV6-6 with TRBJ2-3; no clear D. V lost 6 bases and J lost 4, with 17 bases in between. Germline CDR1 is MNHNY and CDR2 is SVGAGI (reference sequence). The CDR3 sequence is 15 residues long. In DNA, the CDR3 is TGTGCCAGCAGCCAAGTCGGGCTGGGCTCAGATACGCAGTATTTT. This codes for CASSQVGLGSDTQYF.